The clone carrying this T cell receptor (beta chain) has more than one count but fewer than ten. Its matching antigen is unknown. CDR3 length: 14 residues. The germline V and J ends were trimmed by 4 bases and 5 bases, with 15 bases remaining between them. CDR1 and CDR2 from the germline V gene are SEHNR and FQNEAQ (reference sequence). Unique molecular identifiers (one per individual cDNA molecule) were attached. TCRdb processed the 5' RACE reads anew with MiXCR; each CDR3 protein has one entry. The repertoire holds 55,000 to 65,000 distinct CDR3 sequences, approximately 12% seen once, with roughly 1.4% in the top ten. This record belongs to a study of early T cells in non-severe SARS-CoV-2 infection. In the study overall: The sequenced material was bulk RNA from unsorted whole blood, and its chains were unpaired.

Study-level findings and limits: There was a bias toward anti-spike CD8 responses in VDJdb matching, which missed private and CD4 specificities.

The chain carries TRBV7-9 and TRBJ2-7, with D perhaps given as TRBD1 or TRBD2 (6 bases each). The source is an adult who was a healthcare worker with PCR-confirmed SARS-CoV-2 infection or an uninfected control (not recorded which). The specimen was whole blood, collected at baseline. The CDR3 coding sequence is TGTGCCAGCAGCTATACTGGAGGGGGGCACGAGCAGTACTTC. Translating gives CASSYTGGGHEQYF.